This is a list of T cell receptor beta chains from one sample in a study of CD8 T cells in Susac syndrome. TCRdb re-derived calls from the immunoSEQ multiplex PCR reads in MiXCR, one entry per CDR3 protein. The table shows about 130,000 distinct CDR3 sequences, with approximately 95% occurring only once. Sequenced: CD8+ T cells from PBMCs. The receptors were gathered from a human donor with Susac syndrome. The CDR3 runs from the conserved cysteine through the conserved F or W. Each record gives: clone size, J gene, D gene, V gene, CDR3 protein, CDR3 DNA. D genes are given only for firm matches. For some rows the clone size is stated as once, few or many, or as a class when expanded; others skip it.

>.|TRBJ2-3|.|TRBV6-5
CASSYGVGNTQYF
TGTGCCAGCAGTTACGGGGTTGGGAATACGCAGTATTTT
>.|TRBJ1-1|TRBD1|TRBV7-9
CASSLGYGQGTDGNTEAFF
TGTGCCAGCAGCTTAGGGTACGGACAGGGAACCGATGGTAACACTGAAGCTTTCTTT
>once|TRBJ2-1|.|TRBV9
CASSVDRDRSSYNEQFF
TGTGCCAGCAGCGTAGACAGGGATCGAAGCTCCTACAATGAGCAGTTCTTC
>.|TRBJ1-4|TRBD1|TRBV3-1
CASSQGRGLDEKLFF
TGTGCCAGCAGCCAAGGCAGGGGGCTAGACGAAAAACTGTTTTTT
>.|TRBJ2-1|.|TRBV6-6
CASSYSIYNEQFF
TGTGCCAGCAGTTATTCGATCTACAATGAGCAGTTCTTC
>.|TRBJ2-3|.|TRBV29-1
CSVRPEGADTQYF
TGCAGCGTTCGCCCGGAGGGTGCAGATACGCAGTATTTT
>.|TRBJ2-7|.|TRBV7-9
CASSLLSFEQYF
TGTGCCAGCAGCCTCCTGAGTTTCGAGCAGTACTTC
>.|TRBJ2-1|.|TRBV20-1
CSARVLPSYNEQFF
TGCAGTGCTAGAGTACTCCCCTCCTACAATGAGCAGTTCTTC
>.|TRBJ2-7|TRBD1|TRBV20-1
CSARATGTYEQYF
TGCAGTGCTAGAGCGACAGGGACCTACGAGCAGTACTTC
>.|TRBJ2-7|TRBD2|TRBV20-1
CSARDLSGRTAIGEQYF
TGCAGTGCTAGAGATCTGAGCGGGAGGACTGCAATCGGGGAGCAGTACTTC
>.|TRBJ2-4|.|TRBV7-9
CASSSRIIEGEKYF
TGTGCCAGCAGCTCCCGGATCATAGAGGGAGAGAAGTACTTC
>few|TRBJ1-5|.|TRBV27
CASSEGSSNQPQHF
TGTGCCAGCAGTGAGGGGTCCAGCAATCAGCCCCAGCATTTT
>.|TRBJ2-7|.|TRBV12-3/TRBV12-4
CASSGNRYPYLDYEQYF
TGTGCCAGCAGCGGCAACAGGTATCCCTACCTTGATTACGAGCAGTACTTC
>.|TRBJ2-5|.|TRBV6-6
CASSLTGTGLETQYF
TGTGCCAGCAGCCTAACCGGAACAGGGTTGGAGACCCAGTACTTC
>.|TRBJ1-3|.|TRBV7-6
CASRPDSISGNTIYF
TGTGCCAGCAGACCGGACAGCATCTCTGGAAACACCATATATTTT
>.|TRBJ2-1|TRBD2|TRBV12-3/TRBV12-4
CASSPGTSYNEQFF
TGTGCCAGCAGTCCCGGGACTAGCTACAATGAGCAGTTCTTC
>.|TRBJ1-1|.|TRBV30
CAWSVRWGMNTEAFF
TGTGCCTGGAGTGTACGATGGGGTATGAACACTGAAGCTTTCTTT
>.|TRBJ2-4|.|TRBV6-1
CASSPGALNIQYF
TGTGCCAGCAGTCCCGGGGCCCTGAACATTCAGTACTTC
>once|TRBJ2-5|TRBD2|TRBV25-1
CASSPPGLAGMETQYF
TGTGCCAGCAGTCCTCCCGGACTAGCGGGAATGGAGACCCAGTACTTC
>.|TRBJ1-2|.|TRBV28
CASSLSHSGYTF
TGTGCCAGCAGTTTAAGTCACTCTGGCTACACCTTC
>.|TRBJ2-7|TRBD1|TRBV24-1
CAVFDPGQGCNEQYF
TGTGCCGTCTTTGATCCGGGACAGGGGTGCAACGAGCAGTACTTC
>.|TRBJ2-3|.|TRBV29-1
CSAGTDPRHTDTQYF
TGCAGCGCTGGGACGGACCCACGCCACACAGATACGCAGTATTTT
>.|TRBJ2-1|.|TRBV29-1
CSVVTEVNEQFF
TGCAGCGTTGTCACAGAAGTCAATGAGCAGTTCTTC
>.|TRBJ1-2|.|TRBV3-1
CASSDPEQGPLSGYTF
TGTGCCAGCAGCGACCCGGAACAGGGACCCTTAAGTGGCTACACCTTC
>.|TRBJ2-1|TRBD2|TRBV30
CAWSEGAGAAEQFF
TGTGCCTGGAGTGAGGGAGCGGGAGCCGCTGAGCAGTTCTTC
>once|TRBJ2-7|.|TRBV28
CASTDGYYEQYF
TGTGCCAGCACCGACGGTTACTACGAGCAGTACTTC
>once|TRBJ2-7|.|TRBV7-9
CASSSAQGQLSEQYF
TGTGCCAGCAGCTCCGCCCAGGGGCAGCTGAGCGAGCAGTACTTC
>.|TRBJ1-2|.|TRBV19
CASSIGQSNYGYTF
TGTGCCAGTAGTATCGGACAGTCAAACTATGGCTACACCTTC
>.|TRBJ2-1|TRBD2|TRBV14
CASSHKRDAGNEQFF
TGTGCCAGCAGCCATAAGCGGGATGCAGGCAATGAGCAGTTCTTC